Below, one TCR beta chain is given with its context. The sample contains more than one DNA sequence encoding this CDR3. The CDR3 sequence is 13 residues long. V gave up 3 bases and J gave up 7 bases, with 10 bases separating them. The germline V gene has CDR1 MNHEY and CDR2 SMNVEV (reference sequence). This specimen comes from a study of cytomegalovirus exposure and HLA in healthy donors. The protocol was immunoSEQ multiplex PCR, while the TCRdb copy is restricted to in-frame clones and leaves out a portion. The repertoire consists of around 250,000 clones, with about nine tenths occurring once and the leading ten covering 3% to 3.5%.

The receptor's source is a young woman in good health and CMV-seronegative. V is TRBV27 and J is TRBJ2-1; D perhaps matches TRBD2 (5 bases). The sequenced sample consisted of PBMCs. CDR3 sequence reads: CASSLPPGNEQFF. CDR3 coding DNA: TGTGCCAGCAGTTTGCCCCCGGGGAATGAGCAGTTCTTC.